This TCR beta chain was captured in a study of T cell responses to AZD1222 COVID-19 vaccine. As concerns this clone: What it binds is not known.

From germline, CDR1 is LNHDA and CDR2 SQIVND (reference sequence). The germline V and J ends were trimmed by 5 bases and 3 bases, with 12 bases remaining between them. This CDR3 comprises 14 residues. Assay: immunoSEQ multiplex PCR; the TCRdb copy retains only in-frame clones and omits some. The sample includes approximately 200,000 clones, 90% to 95% of them seen just once. Regarding the study as a whole: Samples come after the peak T cell response, not at day 14. Donors, mostly white British, included more females; clonal diversity was possibly underestimated.

The sequence was collected from an adult who received the MenACWY meningococcal vaccine as a control. The chain links TRBV19 to TRBJ2-3, with a weak D call TRBD1 (5 bases). Sequencing used peripheral blood, obtained 28 days after the second dose of the MenACWY control vaccine. The CDR3 reads CASSLGHNTDTQYF. DNA of the CDR3: TGTGCCAGTAGTCTTGGACACAATACAGATACGCAGTATTTT. The entire variable domain, with the rest obtained from reference TRBV19 and TRBJ2-3, is as follows: DGGITQSPKYLFRKEGQNVTLSCEQNLNHDAMYWYRQDPGQGLRLIYYSQIVNDFQKGDIAEGYSVSREKKESFPLTVTSAQKNPTAFYLCASSLGHNTDTQYFGPGTRLTVL.